The clone carrying this TCR beta chain was counted many times. Its antigen remains unidentified. The CDR3 contains 14 residues. V was trimmed by 5 bases and J by 4 bases, leaving 12 bases between them. Per the germline V gene, CDR1 is LNHDA and CDR2 is SQIVND (reference sequence). Described time point: newly diagnosed GD, antithyroid drugs for less than 3 months. Making the TCR library involved RNA that had been extracted from PBMCs. EDTA tubes were used for drawing roughly 9 milliliters of peripheral blood. This sample was included in a study of regulatory T cells in long-lasting Graves disease. Study summary: Graves' patients, diagnosed recently, had received antithyroid drugs under 3 months.

The study, taken as a whole, reports: Persistent disease exhibited a predilection for TRBV28, TRBJ1-2 and TRBJ2-5.

With iRepertoire HTBI primers and Arm-PCR of CDR3 regions, TCR beta libraries were built. TCRdb redid the calling of the multiplex PCR reads with MiXCR, one entry per CDR3 protein. This table holds 400,000 to 500,000 distinct CDR3 sequences, 14% found once. These sequences were also reported in another study, on T cells in Graves' hyperthyroidism and ophthalmopathy. That source reports: In simple terms, a model built on 13 V-J features told ophthalmopathy apart from stable hyperthyroidism.

The specimen comprised peripheral blood mononuclear cells (PBMCs), sampled at new diagnosis, from a patient treated with antithyroid drugs. The V call is TRBV19, the J call TRBJ1-5, with D hard to call. This TCR came from a woman between 45 and 60 years old with Graves disease. The CDR3 protein is CASSFTGENQPQHF. DNA for the CDR3: TGTGCCAGTAGTTTCACGGGAGAAAATCAGCCCCAGCATTTT.